The 6 T cell receptor beta chains below come from one sample, sequenced in a study of shared clonotypes between healthy human individuals. TCRdb keeps only in-frame clones here, not all; method: immunoSEQ multiplex PCR. The data show some 500,000 clones, with over 60% seen just once and around 12% held by the top ten. The sequenced material came from PBMCs. The receptors derive from a woman aged 40 to 49 in good health. Some clones in this sample may be carry-over from other donors' samples.

This chain joins TRBV7-2 and TRBJ2-1; D remains ambiguous. V was cut by 2 bases and J by 11 bases, with 7 bases left in between. The germline V gene encodes CDR1 SGHTA and CDR2 FQGNSA. The CDR3 has 11 residues. The CDR3 loop reads CASSLLGKQFF. CDR3 nucleotide sequence: TGTGCCAGCAGCTTACTAGGAAAGCAGTTCTTC.

This clone was recorded once. This sample also contains other DNA sequences that code for the same CDR3. This chain links TRBV30 with TRBJ1-5; perhaps TRBD1 as D (5 bases). Germline V gene lookup returns CDR1 GTSNPN and CDR2 SVGIG (reference sequence). Trimming pared 2 bases from V and 4 bases from J, leaving 12 bases between. This CDR3 region has 14 residues. CDR3 DNA sequence: TGTGCCTGGAGTAGGAGGGGAGGGAATCAGCCCCAGCATTTT. As protein: CAWSRRGGNQPQHF.

This clone was seen just once. The chain couples TRBV11-2 to TRBJ2-2; D gene uncertain. The CDR3 is made up of 14 amino acids. Trimming took 3 bases from V and 5 from J, leaving 10 bases between them. From germline, CDR1 is SGHAT and CDR2 FQNNGV. The CDR3 DNA sequence: TGTGCCAGCAGCTTCCCAGGTGCTACCGGGGAGCTGTTTTTT. Translation gives CASSFPGATGELFF.

This rearrangement joins TRBV21-1 to TRBJ2-7; TRBD1, the table's D call, lacks a check against the DNA. TRBV21-1 is a pseudogene locus. The CDR3 runs 15 residues. The CDR3 region is CASILSRIPSYEQYF. CDR3 DNA sequence: TGTGCCAGCATCCTCAGCAGGATACCCTCCTACGAGCAGTACTTC.

The chain links TRBV30 to TRBJ1-5, with 9 bases identical to TRBD1. Unmatched junction bases numbered 6, after V lost 5 bases and J lost 4 bases. Germline loops: CDR1 GTSNPN, CDR2 SVGIG (reference sequence). This CDR3 is 14 amino acids long. The CDR3 here is CAWQQGAGNQPQHF. CDR3 DNA sequence: TGTGCCTGGCAACAGGGGGCCGGTAATCAGCCCCAGCATTTT.

In nucleotides, the CDR3 is TGTGCCAGCAGACTAGGACAAGAGACCCAGTACTTC. It is translated as CASRLGQETQYF. This chain joins TRBV2 and TRBJ2-5, with D possibly matching TRBD2 (5 bases). V lost 6 bases and J 2 bases, leaving 7 bases between the germline ends. Germline loops: CDR1 SNHLY, CDR2 FYNNEI. The CDR3 runs 12 residues.